Below, 30 T cell receptor beta chains from the same sample are listed, as sequenced in a study of cytomegalovirus exposure and HLA in healthy donors. The PCR made use of 60 Vbeta and 13 Jbeta primers. The data were produced by immunoSEQ multiplex PCR, yet TCRdb's version contains in-frame clones alone and is incomplete. The sample carries under 250,000 clones, about four fifths recorded once. The source material was PBMCs. The origin of the receptors is a woman between 50 and 59 years old in good health and CMV-seropositive.

V usage is TRBV5-1 and J usage is TRBJ2-5; 7 bases are a match to TRBD1. The CDR3 runs 14 residues. Trimming cost V 6 bases and J 2 bases; bases outside gene matches: 7. The germline V gene encodes CDR1 SGHRS and CDR2 YFSETQ. CDR3 nucleotides: TGCGCCAGCAACATACAGGGGCAACAAGAGACCCAGTACTTC. It specifies CASNIQGQQETQYF. Complete variable domain (other parts from reference TRBV5-1 and TRBJ2-5): KAGVTQTPRYLIKTRGQQVTLSCSPISGHRSVSWYQQTPGQGLQFLFEYFSETQRNKGNFPGRFSGRQFSNSRSEMNVSTLELGDSALYLCASNIQGQQETQYFGPGTRLLVL.

Only a few counts were recorded for this clone. The chain uses TRBV11-2 and TRBJ2-3, with 7 positions matching TRBD1. Trimming cost V 3 bases and J 5 bases; bases outside gene matches: 5. Germline V gives CDR1 SGHAT, CDR2 FQNNGV. The length of the CDR3 is 14 residues. CDR3 amino acids: CASSFATGKDTQYF. The CDR3 DNA reads TGTGCCAGCAGCTTCGCGACAGGGAAAGATACGCAGTATTTT.

The rearrangement joins TRBV6-6 to TRBJ2-3, with TRBD2 matching 13 bases. The V and J ends lost 8 bases and 1 base, in that order; junction bases with no gene match: 6. Germline V gene sequence: CDR1 MNHNY, CDR2 SVGAGI (reference sequence). This CDR3 has 16 residues. The CDR3 is CASSSGLAGGTDTQYF. CDR3 bases: TGTGCCAGCTCCTCAGGACTAGCGGGGGGCACAGATACGCAGTATTTT.

This clone was counted a few times. V and J are TRBV5-6 and TRBJ1-2, with a weak D call TRBD1 (5 bases). V was clipped by 2 bases and J by 7 bases, with 15 bases between them. Per germline, CDR1 SGHDT and CDR2 YYEEEE. The CDR3 runs 14 residues. CDR3 bases: TGTGCCAGCAGCTTCTACAGGTCACAGAGTGGCTACACCTTC. It is translated as CASSFYRSQSGYTF.

This clone was counted once. This rearrangement joins TRBV12-5 to TRBJ1-3; 7 nucleotides line up with TRBD1. The length of the CDR3 is 15 residues. V gave up 4 bases and J gave up 0 bases; unmatched junction bases: 3. Germline V gene sequence: CDR1 LGHNT, CDR2 FRNRAP. The CDR3 protein is CASGSPGGSGNTIYF. DNA for the CDR3: TGTGCTAGTGGTTCGCCAGGGGGCTCTGGAAACACCATATATTTT.

The chain employs TRBV14 and TRBJ1-1, with D maybe TRBD1 (6 bases). This CDR3 is built from 14 residues. CDR1 and CDR2 from the germline V gene are SGHDN and FVKESK. V lost 1 base, J lost 4 bases, and 10 bases lay in between. The CDR3 sequence: CASSQGGHRTEAFF. For the CDR3, the DNA is TGTGCCAGCAGCCAAGGGGGACATCGCACTGAAGCTTTCTTT.

The V and J genes are TRBV27 and TRBJ2-1; possibly TRBD1 for D (5 bases). V lost 4 bases and J lost 0, with 13 bases in between. Germline CDR1 MNHEY, CDR2 SMNVEV (reference sequence). The CDR3 runs to 16 residues. In nucleotides, the CDR3 is TGTGCCAGCAGTTCGTACCGGCAGGGCTCCTACAATGAGCAGTTCTTC. This sequence encodes CASSSYRQGSYNEQFF.

The chain joins TRBV9 to TRBJ1-5, with D possibly matching TRBD1 (5 bases). The V end was cut by 4 bases, the J end by 4 bases, with 9 bases between. Germline V CDR1 and CDR2: SGDLS, YYNGEE. There are 13 residues in the CDR3. CDR3 nucleotide sequence: TGTGCCAGCAGCACCGACAGAAATCAGCCCCAGCATTTT. This sequence encodes CASSTDRNQPQHF.

V is TRBV6-5 and J is TRBJ2-7, with TRBD1 identical over 7 bases. The CDR3 is made up of 13 amino acids. CDR1 MNHEY and CDR2 SVGAGI come from the germline V gene. Losses at the gene ends were 7 bases for V and 2 bases for J; bases not matched to a gene: 5. In DNA, the CDR3 is TGTGCCAGCAAAGAGACAGGGACCTACGAGCAGTACTTC. It encodes CASKETGTYEQYF.

The chain combines TRBV14 with TRBJ2-1; a weak D match, TRBD1 (6 bases). CDR3 length: 16 amino acids. The ends were cut back, 2 bases at V and 1 base at J, with 12 bases in the middle. Germline CDR1 and CDR2: SGHDN and FVKESK. CDR3 sequence: CASSQSQGISYNEQFF. CDR3 DNA sequence: TGTGCCAGCAGCCAAAGTCAGGGGATTTCCTACAATGAGCAGTTCTTC.

The chain joins TRBV9 to TRBJ1-1; D gene ambiguous. Germline V CDR1 and CDR2: SGDLS, YYNGEE. The CDR3 extends over 13 amino acids. The V end lost 0 bases, the J end lost 3 bases, and 6 bases lay between the germline ends. Here the CDR3 reads CASSVGPDTEAFF. The CDR3 DNA sequence: TGTGCCAGCAGCGTAGGTCCGGACACTGAAGCTTTCTTT.

This chain joins TRBV6-5 and TRBJ2-7; D is perhaps TRBD2 (5 bases). Trimming shortened V by 2 bases and J by 5 bases, and 13 bases separated the two germline ends. The CDR3 is 14 amino acids. CDR1 is MNHEY, CDR2 SVGAGI, per germline. CDR3 DNA: TGTGCCAGCAGTTACATGCGGGCCCTCCACGAGCAGTACTTC. This gives the protein CASSYMRALHEQYF.

This clone was detected a few times. The chain uses TRBV28 and TRBJ1-6, with 7 bases identical to TRBD1. After removal of 7 bases from V and 9 bases from J, the junction contained 12 bases not matched to a gene. This CDR3 has 15 residues. Per the germline V gene, CDR1 is MDHEN and CDR2 is SYDVKM. In nucleotides, the CDR3 is TGTGCCAGCACACCCCAGGGGGGTAGGGTTTCACCCCTCCACTTT. This codes for CASTPQGGRVSPLHF.

This clone has just one count. The gene calls are TRBV7-6 and TRBJ1-1, with TRBD1 identical over 8 bases. Germline values: CDR1 SGHVS, CDR2 FNYEAQ. Trimming cost V 1 base and J 6 bases; bases outside gene matches: 1. CDR3 size: 13 residues. The CDR3 DNA reads as TGTGCCAGCAGCTTAGGGACAGGGTCTGAAGCTTTCTTT. Amino acid sequence: CASSLGTGSEAFF.

The chain uses TRBV4-1 and TRBJ1-2, with D tentatively TRBD1 (5 bases). The ends were cut back, 0 bases at V and 3 bases at J, with 14 bases in the middle. Germline loops: CDR1 MGHRA, CDR2 YSYEKL. The CDR3 is 16 amino acids. The CDR3 reads CASSQDSRVYDYGYTF. The CDR3, as DNA: TGCGCCAGCAGCCAAGATAGCAGGGTTTATGACTATGGCTACACCTTC.

The chain recombines TRBV6-1 with TRBJ2-2, with 7 positions matching TRBD1. The germline V gene encodes CDR1 MNHNS and CDR2 SASEGT. The CDR3 loop spans 14 amino acids. Losses at the gene ends were 7 bases for V and 4 bases for J; bases not matched to a gene: 6. CDR3 in amino acids: CASIRDSTTGELFF. The CDR3 DNA sequence: TGTGCCAGCATTCGGGACAGTACCACCGGGGAGCTGTTTTTT.

The chain uses TRBV7-2 and TRBJ2-5; D is possibly TRBD1 (6 bases). The V end was cut by 5 bases, the J end by 5 bases, with 15 bases between. Germline CDR1 is SGHTA and CDR2 is FQGNSA. The CDR3 loop spans 14 amino acids. The CDR3 bases are TGTGCCAGCAGCCCCCCTAGTCAGGGGGAGACCCAGTACTTC. Translation gives CASSPPSQGETQYF.

The chain has TRBV4-1 and TRBJ2-2, with D perhaps matching TRBD2 (6 bases). This CDR3 spans 16 amino acids. The V gene's germline CDR1 is MGHRA and CDR2 YSYEKL. V was clipped by 7 bases and J by 1 base, with 16 bases between them. CDR3 amino acids: CASTTPGGENTGELFF. The CDR3 bases are TGCGCCAGCACCACCCCCGGAGGGGAGAACACCGGGGAGCTGTTTTTT.

V gene TRBV19 combines with J gene TRBJ1-1; D not certain. The CDR3 runs 14 residues. The germline V gene has CDR1 LNHDA and CDR2 SQIVND (reference sequence). The V and J ends lost 3 bases and 0 bases respectively, with 8 bases between them. CDR3 sequence reads: CASSIPAMNTEAFF. The DNA for the CDR3 is TGTGCCAGTAGTATTCCCGCTATGAACACTGAAGCTTTCTTT.

The chain has TRBV7-8 and TRBJ2-4, with D possibly matching TRBD2 (6 bases). There are 15 residues in the CDR3. V lost 11 bases and J lost 3, with 20 bases in between. Germline CDR1 and CDR2: SGHVS and FQNEAQ. The DNA for the CDR3 is TGTGCCTCCTCCCGGGTCTGGGGAGGCAAAAACATTCAGTACTTC. It yields the protein CASSRVWGGKNIQYF.

This clone was found a few times. The V gene is TRBV6-1, the J gene TRBJ1-1, with 9 bases matching TRBD1. The CDR3 loop spans 15 amino acids. The J segment lost 8 bases and the V segment lost 0 bases, leaving 7 bases of the junction unmatched. The V gene's germline CDR1 is MNHNS and CDR2 SASEGT. The CDR3 DNA is TGTGCCAGCAGTGAAGCGCCTCGGGACAGGGTGGAAGCTTTCTTT. The encoded protein is CASSEAPRDRVEAFF.

The chain employs TRBV11-1 and TRBJ2-7; D perhaps matches TRBD2 (6 bases). V gave up 5 bases and J gave up 5 bases, with 16 bases separating them. CDR3 length equals 14 residues. Germline assignment: CDR1 SGHAT and CDR2 FQDESV (reference sequence). The CDR3, as DNA: TGTGCCAGCAGCCCATTGACTAGAACAGACGAGCAGTACTTC. It yields the protein CASSPLTRTDEQYF. The full variable domain, rest sourced from reference TRBV11-1 and TRBJ2-7, is EAEVAQSPRYKITEKSQAVAFWCDPISGHATLYWYRQILGQGPELLVQFQDESVVDDSQLPKDRFSAERLKGVDSTLKIQPAELGDSAMYLCASSPLTRTDEQYFGPGTRLTVT.

This clone appeared many times. This same CDR3 is encoded by further DNA sequences in the sample. The V gene is TRBV27, the J gene TRBJ2-7, with D maybe TRBD1 (6 bases). The V end was cut by 2 bases, the J end by 0 bases, with 8 bases between. CDR1 is MNHEY, CDR2 SMNVEV, per germline (reference sequence). This CDR3 spans 14 amino acids. The CDR3 DNA reads TGTGCCAGCAGTTTACGGGACACCTCCTACGAGCAGTACTTC. The encoded protein is CASSLRDTSYEQYF.

This clone was seen only once. This chain connects TRBV4-3 to TRBJ1-5, with TRBD1 as a possible D gene (6 bases). CDR1 is LGHNA and CDR2 is YSLEER in the germline V gene. V lost 0 bases, J lost 7 bases, and 13 bases lay in between. The CDR3 sequence is 15 residues long. The CDR3 DNA reads as TGCGCCAGCAGCCAAGATTGGGGGGGCGGCCAGCCCCAGCATTTT. Amino acid sequence: CASSQDWGGGQPQHF.

The chain employs TRBV2 and TRBJ1-4, with D perhaps TRBD1 (5 bases). Germline CDR1 reads SNHLY; CDR2 reads FYNNEI. Trimming took off 8 bases at V and 4 bases at J, with 17 bases between the two ends. The CDR3 runs to 15 residues. The CDR3 protein is CASGSKGWDNEKLFF. The CDR3 coding sequence is TGTGCCAGCGGATCAAAGGGGTGGGATAATGAAAAACTGTTTTTT.

The gene calls are TRBV13 and TRBJ2-2, with D tentatively TRBD2 (6 bases). The CDR3 has 13 amino acids. The ends were cut back, 7 bases at V and 4 bases at J, with 10 bases in the middle. Germline CDR1 is PRHDT and CDR2 is FYEKMQ (reference sequence). The CDR3 nucleotides read TGTGCCAGCATTGGGACTTCCACCGGGGAGCTGTTTTTT. Protein product: CASIGTSTGELFF. The variable domain in full, completed from reference TRBV13 and TRBJ2-2, reads AAGVIQSPRHLIKEKRETATLKCYPIPRHDTVYWYQQGPGQDPQFLISFYEKMQSDKGSIPDRFSAQQFSDYHSELNMSSLELGDSALYFCASIGTSTGELFFGEGSRLTVL.

This chain uses TRBV30 with TRBJ2-7, with TRBD2 identical over 9 bases. Germline values: CDR1 GTSNPN, CDR2 SVGIG (reference sequence). The CDR3 contains 16 residues. The J segment lost 0 bases and the V segment lost 3 bases, leaving 9 bases of the junction unmatched. The CDR3 spells CAWRMKRGAHSYEQYF. CDR3 DNA: TGTGCCTGGAGAATGAAGCGGGGGGCCCACTCCTACGAGCAGTACTTC.

This clone was picked up one time. J is TRBJ1-3 and V is TRBV29-1; 8 bases are a match to TRBD1. Germline V gene data show CDR1 as SQVTM and CDR2 as ANQGSEA. J was trimmed by 4 bases and V by 3 bases; bases with no gene match: 5. This CDR3 has 14 residues. CDR3 DNA sequence: TGCAGCGTTGATCAGGGGGCGGGGGGAAACACCATATATTTT. Its translation is CSVDQGAGGNTIYF.

The chain combines TRBV30 with TRBJ1-6; D not certain. CDR1 GTSNPN and CDR2 SVGIG come from the germline V gene (reference sequence). The CDR3 sequence is 12 residues long. The germline V and J ends were trimmed by 6 bases and 0 bases, with 3 bases remaining between them. The CDR3 coding sequence is TGTGCCTGTAACTCCTATAATTCACCCCTCCACTTT. Translation: CACNSYNSPLHF.

V usage is TRBV30 and J usage is TRBJ1-1; D is unresolved. CDR3 length equals 11 residues. Per the germline V gene, CDR1 is GTSNPN and CDR2 is SVGIG (reference sequence). V was clipped by 4 bases and J by 7 bases, with 10 bases between them. This CDR3 is CAWTVNLEAFF. The CDR3 DNA is TGTGCCTGGACCGTAAATCTTGAAGCTTTCTTT.